Listed here is a single T cell receptor (beta chain). The target antigen is unknown. Germline loops: CDR1 GTSNPN, CDR2 SVGIG (reference sequence). CDR3 length: 13 amino acids. Trimming removed 2 bases from V and 6 bases from J, with 13 bases in between. The protocol was immunoSEQ multiplex PCR, while the TCRdb copy is restricted to in-frame clones and leaves out a portion. The repertoire holds about 6,700 clones, with roughly a third as singletons. These data come from a study of T cell clonotyping in hematopoietic cell transplantation. The study's findings and limits: Cells were unsorted, so CD4 and CD8 contributions were not separated. At the given depth, recipient repertoires were over 95% de novo clonotypes.

Recipient blood drawn about 28 days pretransplant and days 30, 100, 180 after. The origin of this receptor is a female patient over 55 who had an allogeneic stem cell transplant, so the T cells may come from the graft donor. Some clones in this sample may be carry-over from other donors' samples. Sequenced here: peripheral blood mononuclear cells, sampled 30 days after allogeneic stem cell transplant. This chain connects TRBV30 to TRBJ1-1; D is unclear. CDR3 nucleotide sequence: TGTGCCTGGAGTTTTTCGAGCGGGGCTGAAGCTTTCTTT. This codes for CAWSFSSGAEAFF.